These 19 T cell receptor beta chains were all obtained from the same sample, sequenced in a study of T-cell memory formation after mild COVID-19. One entry per CDR3 protein results from TCRdb running MiXCR on the 5' RACE reads. The sample contains approximately 500,000 distinct CDR3 sequences, approximately 25% of which appear only once. Specimen: PBMCs or a T cell subset sorted from them (not recorded which). These receptors were taken from an adult woman who had mild COVID-19 (a few samples of this study predate the infection). Cell type and time point are not known.

The V call is TRBV12-3 or TRBV12-4, the J call TRBJ1-5; possible D gene TRBD1, 5 bases. The CDR3 sequence is 14 residues long. With 6 bases removed from V and 5 bases from J, the gap between germline ends came to 14 bases. The CDR3 loop is CASRSGLSDQPQHF. The CDR3, as DNA: TGTGCCAGCAGGTCGGGACTGAGCGATCAGCCCCAGCATTTT.

The chain employs TRBV3-1 and TRBJ1-1; D may be TRBD1 (6 bases). Trimming took off 1 base at V and 11 bases at J, with 14 bases between the two ends. Looked up from germline, CDR1 is LGHDT and CDR2 is YNNKEL (reference sequence). The CDR3 sequence is 13 residues long. The CDR3 protein is CASSQVKGTRAFF. The CDR3 DNA reads TGTGCCAGCAGCCAAGTTAAAGGGACACGGGCTTTCTTT.

The chain uses TRBV14 and TRBJ1-5, with unresolved D. This CDR3 region has 14 residues. The germline gives CDR1 SGHDN, CDR2 FVKESK. V was cut by 3 bases and J by 4 bases, with 10 bases left in between. The CDR3 DNA follows: TGTGCCAGCAGCCAGCACCGAACGAATCAGCCCCAGCATTTT. Protein product: CASSQHRTNQPQHF.

The rearrangement joins TRBV7-2 to TRBJ2-1; 14 bases are shared with TRBD2. With V trimmed by 3 bases and J by 7 bases, 5 bases remained unmatched. The CDR3 contains 16 residues. Germline assignment: CDR1 SGHTA and CDR2 FQGNSA. CDR3 DNA sequence: TGTGCCAGCAGCTTGATGACTAGCGGGAGGGGGAATGAGCAGTTCTTC. Encoded protein: CASSLMTSGRGNEQFF.

J is TRBJ2-7 and V is TRBV5-1; D call uncertain. The CDR3 spans 14 residues. Germline CDR1 and CDR2: SGHRS and YFSETQ. Trimming pared 4 bases from V and 6 bases from J, leaving 17 bases between. This CDR3 reads CASSPSGEAVEQYF. In DNA form, the CDR3 reads TGCGCCAGCAGCCCCTCGGGTGAGGCGGTCGAGCAGTACTTC.

The J gene is TRBJ2-7, the V gene TRBV4-2; 9 bases align to TRBD1. The CDR3 runs to 15 residues. Trimming cost V 3 bases and J 2 bases; bases outside gene matches: 5. CDR1 LGHNA and CDR2 YNFKEQ come from the germline V gene. The CDR3 DNA is TGTGCCAGCAGCCAGAGGACAGGGGCCCCCTACGAGCAGTACTTC. Translating gives CASSQRTGAPYEQYF.

The chain couples TRBV24-1 to TRBJ2-1; D call uncertain. The germline CDR1 and CDR2 sequences are KGHDR and SFDVKD. V dropped 6 bases and J dropped 0 bases, with 11 bases sitting between them. The CDR3 covers 15 residues. The CDR3 protein is CATSRPQSSYNEQFF. CDR3 nucleotide sequence: TGTGCCACCAGTCGTCCCCAGAGCTCCTACAATGAGCAGTTCTTC.

This clonotype appeared a few times. The chain recombines TRBV12-3 or TRBV12-4 with TRBJ2-5, with 8 bases aligning to TRBD1. The CDR3 length is 17 residues. V gave up 8 bases and J gave up 2 bases; unmatched junction bases: 16. CDR3: CASSPWGRGQFQETQYF. The CDR3, as DNA: TGTGCCAGCTCTCCATGGGGCAGGGGGCAGTTTCAAGAGACCCAGTACTTC.

This clonotype was seen only a few times. The rearrangement joins TRBV4-1 to TRBJ2-1; D is uncertain. This CDR3 is built from 16 residues. CDR1 MGHRA and CDR2 YSYEKL come from the germline V gene. Between the trimmed V and J ends, which lost 1 base and 7 bases, there was a span of 17 bases. Here the CDR3 reads CASSQARADLVNEQFF. The CDR3, as DNA: TGCGCCAGCAGCCAAGCAAGGGCTGACCTCGTGAATGAGCAGTTCTTC.

This clonotype has a handful of counts. V is TRBV20-1 and J is TRBJ2-3; no clear D. CDR1 DFQATT and CDR2 SNEGSKA come from the germline V gene (reference sequence). Trimming cost V 1 base and J 2 bases, with 22 bases left between them. The CDR3 is 18 amino acids. The CDR3 DNA sequence: TGCAGTGCTAGAGGGTTCGACAAGAACAGTCAAAACACAGATACGCAGTATTTT. Its protein product is CSARGFDKNSQNTDTQYF.

The chain combines TRBV3-1 with TRBJ1-1; 10 nucleotides align to TRBD1. The CDR3 totals 16 residues. The V and J ends lost 7 bases and 4 bases, in that order; junction bases with no gene match: 12. The germline V gene has CDR1 LGHDT and CDR2 YNNKEL (reference sequence). The CDR3 DNA follows: TGTGCCAGCACCCCCGGGACAGGGGTTTTGGGCACTGAAGCTTTCTTT. Amino acid sequence: CASTPGTGVLGTEAFF.

This clonotype was counted a few times. The V call is TRBV7-9, the J call TRBJ1-4, with 7 bases aligning to TRBD1. With V trimmed by 5 bases and J by 8 bases, 17 bases remained unmatched. The CDR3 runs 17 residues. From germline, CDR1 is SEHNR and CDR2 FQNEAQ (reference sequence). CDR3 amino acids: CASSPPRDREWNEKLFF. Here the CDR3 DNA reads TGTGCCAGCAGCCCCCCTAGAGACAGGGAGTGGAACGAAAAACTGTTTTTT.

This clonotype was seen a few times. V gene TRBV24-1 combines with J gene TRBJ2-2; 7 bases line up with TRBD1. The CDR3 is made up of 16 amino acids. V trimming: 2 bases; J trimming: 6 bases; junction bases outside the gene matches: 8. The germline gives CDR1 KGHDR, CDR2 SFDVKD. CDR3 protein: CATSDYRQGFAGELFF. For the CDR3, the DNA is TGTGCCACCAGTGATTATAGACAGGGCTTCGCCGGGGAGCTGTTTTTT.

The rearrangement uses TRBV3-1 and TRBJ2-7; maybe TRBD1 (6 bases). Germline V gene sequence: CDR1 LGHDT, CDR2 YNNKEL (reference sequence). This CDR3 is 17 amino acids long. Trimming took off 0 bases at V and 6 bases at J, with 21 bases between the two ends. Here the CDR3 DNA reads TGTGCCAGCAGCCAAGAGGTTTTGGGGACATTCTCTAGCGAGCAGTACTTC. Its translation is CASSQEVLGTFSSEQYF.

V and J are TRBV12-3 or TRBV12-4 and TRBJ2-5; 8 bases are shared with TRBD2. The ends lost 8 bases at V and 1 base at J; junction bases unmatched: 3. The CDR3 totals 13 residues. The CDR3 protein is CASRGGIQETQYF. CDR3 bases: TGTGCCAGCCGGGGGGGAATCCAAGAGACCCAGTACTTC.

This clonotype has a handful of counts. The chain carries TRBV15 and TRBJ1-1, with D hard to call. CDR1 LNHNV and CDR2 YYDKDF come from the germline V gene (reference sequence). The germline V and J ends were trimmed by 0 bases and 6 bases, with 11 bases remaining between them. The CDR3 runs to 14 residues. For the CDR3, the DNA is TGTGCCACCAGCAGAGATTCCCTTAGGCCTGAAGCTTTCTTT. Amino acids: CATSRDSLRPEAFF.

The chain recombines TRBV7-2 with TRBJ1-2; 9 bases fit TRBD1. In germline, CDR1 is SGHTA, CDR2 FQGNSA. CDR3 length: 14 amino acids. V was clipped by 5 bases and J by 3 bases; unmatched bases: 4. CDR3 DNA: TGTGCCAGCAGCAAGGGACAGGGAGACTATGGCTACACCTTC. Translation: CASSKGQGDYGYTF.

Many counts were recorded for this clonotype. J is TRBJ2-7 and V is TRBV10-3; 11 nucleotides agree with TRBD2. Germline V lookup: CDR1 ENHRY, CDR2 SYGVKD. The CDR3 consists of 15 residues. V shed 4 bases and J 3 bases; nucleotides not matched to a gene: 5. CDR3 coding DNA: TGTGCCATCAGTGGTACTAGCGGGAGCAACTACGAGCAGTACTTC. Its translation is CAISGTSGSNYEQYF.

V and J are TRBV7-8 and TRBJ1-1; 8 bases line up with TRBD1. The CDR3 contains 16 residues. J was trimmed by 0 bases and V by 5 bases; bases with no gene match: 8. The V gene's germline CDR1 is SGHVS and CDR2 FQNEAQ. The CDR3 sequence is CASSPRTGPVNTEAFF. Written as DNA, the CDR3 is TGTGCCAGCAGCCCACGGACAGGGCCCGTGAACACTGAAGCTTTCTTT. Complete variable domain (other parts from reference TRBV7-8 and TRBJ1-1): GAGVSQSPRYKVAKRGQDVALRCDPISGHVSLFWYQQALGQGPEFLTYFQNEAQLDKSGLPSDRFFAERPEGSVSTLKIQRTQQEDSAVYLCASSPRTGPVNTEAFFGQGTRLTVV.